This T cell receptor (beta chain) was sequenced for a study of blood T cell repertoires in COVID-19. Data came from immunoSEQ multiplex PCR; TCRdb stores just in-frame clones and leaves some out. The table has 350,000 to 500,000 clones, 70% to 90% seen once. CDR1 is SQVTM, CDR2 ANQGSEA, per germline. Trimming stripped 3 bases from V and 3 bases from J, with 11 bases between. The CDR3 is 13 amino acids. Sequenced material: PBMCs or T cells enriched from blood (not recorded which). This sequence joins TRBV29-1 and TRBJ2-5, with D tentatively TRBD2 (6 bases). This clonotype was sampled from a woman aged 18 to 35 who had been exposed to COVID-19. CDR3 loop: CSVEKRAEETQYF. The CDR3 region has the DNA TGCAGCGTTGAGAAGCGGGCGGAAGAGACCCAGTACTTC.